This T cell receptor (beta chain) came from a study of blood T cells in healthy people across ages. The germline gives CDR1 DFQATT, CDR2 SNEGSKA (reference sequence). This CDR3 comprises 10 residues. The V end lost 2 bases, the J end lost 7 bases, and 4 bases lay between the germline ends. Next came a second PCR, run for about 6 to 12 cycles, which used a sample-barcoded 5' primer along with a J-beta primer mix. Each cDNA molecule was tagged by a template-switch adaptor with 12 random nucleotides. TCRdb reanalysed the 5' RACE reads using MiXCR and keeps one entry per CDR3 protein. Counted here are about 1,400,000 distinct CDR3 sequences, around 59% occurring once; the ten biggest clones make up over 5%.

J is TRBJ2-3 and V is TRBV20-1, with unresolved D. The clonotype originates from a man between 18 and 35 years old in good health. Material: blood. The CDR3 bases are TGCAGTGCTAGAACTTATACGCAGTATTTT. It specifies CSARTYTQYF.